The T cell receptor beta chain described here comes from a study of blood T cell repertoires in COVID-19 (dated by TCRdb to about 2020). For the wider study: Samples covering the acute and convalescent phases of COVID-19 were provided by collaborators in the United States, Italy and Spain. The prospective study material was composed of cDNA or gDNA derived from T cells, B-cell-depleted T cells, or PBMCs. Deeply sampled blood TCRbeta repertoires from subjects exposed to, actively infected with, or recovered from COVID-19 were included in the dataset. The repertoires were released in a freely available public database intended as a resource for research on the immune response to SARS-CoV-2. Samples were obtained from the ongoing ImmuneRACE study (first 160 participants) and from 950 to 1,500 subjects provided by 6 global collaborators. Sample metadata almost always included a de-identified subject ID, COVID-19 status, age in years and sex. Where HLA class I and class II types were available, the types were taken from metadata supplied by the sample provider, not from assay-based typing.

Participants in the prospective study were aged roughly 18 to 89 years, lived in 20 to 30 United States geographic areas, and enrolled through a virtual design. In the prospective study, cohorts were assigned on the basis of participant-reported clinical history obtained from a screening survey and a study questionnaire. ImmuneRACE Cohort 3 recovered participants were defined by two consecutive negative NP/OP PCR tests, healthcare professional clearance, or symptom resolution. Each participant in the prospective study had whole blood, serum and a nasopharyngeal or oropharyngeal swab collected by mobile phlebotomists. Prospective study participants could optionally give additional blood draws and questionnaires over an approximately 2-month period. Before DNA extraction, prospective study blood samples were shipped either frozen or at room temperature. The immunoSEQ Assay, a bias-controlled multiplex PCR, was used to amplify TCRbeta CDR3 regions from genomic DNA. As for how the authors treated the data: Nucleated cell counts per sample were estimated from amplification of reference gene primers within the assay. Sequence reads were collapsed and filtered to measure the absolute abundance of every unique TCRbeta CDR3 rearrangement. For each sample, productive Simpson clonality was calculated by taking the square root of Simpson's diversity index across productive rearrangements. Imported from immuneACCESS, the table was reduced by TCRdb to in-frame sequences with V and J called. These copies leave out some clones; in studies compared against another copy, an unresolved V gene accounts for under half, and the cause of the remainder is not known. V and J calls plus clone size are reproduced from that table; the DNA served to infer D and trimming. The sample table holds about 160,000 clones, of which under 90% were seen once. 18% of the sample is in the top ten clones.

On this clone itself: Its antigen is unknown. No quality values exist for individual bases; no much larger clone is one base distant.

The CDR3 goes from the cysteine to the phenylalanine over 14 residues. Left in the record is the CDR3 DNA by itself, 42 bases read in frame from the first base. The V and J ends are trimmed by 1 base and 2 bases, leaving 8 bases between them. As encoded in the germline V gene, CDR1 is SGHDN while CDR2 is FVKESK. Summary of the overall study and its limitations: The amount of clinical and demographic metadata varied by source and participant and was provided uncurated.

This TCR was recovered from a man aged 55 to 70 who had recovered from COVID-19. The material sequenced was PBMCs or T cells enriched from blood (not recorded which). The chain links TRBV14 with TRBJ1-1; TRBD1 is possibly the D segment (5 matching bases). CDR3 loop: CASSQATGNTEAFF. The DNA sequence is TGTGCCAGCAGCCAAGCAACAGGTAACACTGAAGCTTTCTTT. Supplemented by the reference TRBV14 and TRBJ1-1 proteins around the CDR3, the complete variable domain is EAGVTQFPSHSVIEKGQTVTLRCDPISGHDNLYWYRRVMGKEIKFLLHFVKESKQDESGMPNNRFLAERTGGTYSTLKVQPAELEDSGVYFCASSQATGNTEAFFGQGTRLTVV.